This T cell receptor beta chain was sequenced during a study of blood T cell repertoires in COVID-19 (dated by TCRdb to between 2020 and 2021). Some background on the complete study: Samples from collaborators originated in the United States, Italy and Spain and spanned both the acute and convalescent phases of COVID-19. Samples came from the ongoing ImmuneRACE study (first 160 participants) plus 1,254 subjects from 6 global collaborators. Deeply sampled blood TCRbeta repertoires from subjects exposed to, actively infected with, or recovered from COVID-19 were included in the dataset. The sample metadata nearly always contained a de-identified subject ID, COVID-19 status, age in years and sex. The material from the prospective study consisted of cDNA or gDNA derived from T cells, B-cell-depleted T cells, or PBMCs. Where available, HLA class I and class II types were taken from metadata supplied by the sample provider and were not determined by assay-based typing. A freely available public database, intended as a resource for researchers studying the immune response to SARS-CoV-2, is where the repertoires were released. The study at large found these results: The amount of clinical and demographic metadata varied by source and participant and was provided uncurated.

A word on this clone: Which antigen it targets is not known. No base qualities exist here, and no much larger clone lies one base off it.

The immunoSEQ Assay, a bias-controlled multiplex PCR, was used to amplify TCRbeta CDR3 regions from genomic DNA. Processing in the source paper ran as follows. The number of nucleated cells in each sample was estimated by amplification of reference gene primers within the assay. To quantify the absolute abundance of each unique TCRbeta CDR3 rearrangement, sequence reads were collapsed and filtered. For each sample, productive Simpson clonality was calculated as the square root of Simpson's diversity index across productive rearrangements. This immuneACCESS table, as held by TCRdb, lists in-frame sequences with V and J called but not all clones. Of the missing ones, under half trace to an unresolved V gene in checked studies; the others have no known cause. V and J calls and clone size follow that table, whereas D and trimming were derived from the DNA. For this sample there are 200,000 to 250,000 clones; around 88% appear just once. The ten largest clones take up roughly 2% of the sample.

The CDR3, cysteine through phenylalanine, is 17 amino acids long. The sequence is cut down to CDR3 DNA, 51 bases in frame from base 1. The junction carries 24 bases between V and J, which are trimmed by 5 bases and 5 bases respectively. From a lookup of the germline V gene, CDR1 and CDR2 are SGHTA and FQGNSA. Participants in the prospective study were aged about 18 to 90 years, lived in 24 United States geographic areas, and enrolled through a virtual design. Cohort assignment in the prospective study relied on participant-reported clinical history from a screening survey and a study questionnaire. For ImmuneRACE Cohort 3, a participant was defined as recovered based on two consecutive negative NP/OP PCR tests, clearance by a healthcare professional, or resolution of symptoms. Mobile phlebotomists in the prospective study collected whole blood, serum and a nasopharyngeal or oropharyngeal swab from every participant. Prospective study participants could optionally give additional blood draws and questionnaires over an approximately two-month period. Before DNA extraction, prospective study blood samples were shipped either frozen or at room temperature.

The sequencing input was PBMCs or T cells enriched from blood (not recorded which). This chain joins TRBV7-2 to TRBJ2-5; the D gene is perhaps TRBD2, from 6 matching bases. The sequence came from a woman between 45 and 60 years old who had recovered from COVID-19. The CDR3 reads CASSRGPSPGVGETQYF. The DNA sequence is as follows: TGTGCCAGCAGCCGGGGCCCTTCCCCGGGGGTGGGGGAGACCCAGTACTTC. Reference TRBV7-2 and TRBJ2-5 proteins supply the regions before and after the CDR3; the full variable domain is: GAGVSQSPSNKVTEKGKDVELRCDPISGHTALYWYRQSLGQGLEFLIYFQGNSAPDKSGLPSDRFSAERTGGSVSTLTIQRTQQEDSAVYLCASSRGPSPGVGETQYFGPGTRLLVL.